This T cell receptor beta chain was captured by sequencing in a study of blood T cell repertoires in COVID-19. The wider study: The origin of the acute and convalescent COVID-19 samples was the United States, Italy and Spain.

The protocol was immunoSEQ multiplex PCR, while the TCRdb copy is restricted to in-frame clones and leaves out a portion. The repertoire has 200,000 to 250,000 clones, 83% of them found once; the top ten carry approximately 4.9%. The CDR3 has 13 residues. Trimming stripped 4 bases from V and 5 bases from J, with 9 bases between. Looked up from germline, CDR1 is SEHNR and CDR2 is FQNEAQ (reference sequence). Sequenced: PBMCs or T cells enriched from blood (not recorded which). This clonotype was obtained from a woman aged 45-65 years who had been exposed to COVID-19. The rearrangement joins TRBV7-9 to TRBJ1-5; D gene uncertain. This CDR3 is CASSSGTHQPQHF. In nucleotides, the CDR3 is TGTGCCAGCAGCTCCGGTACTCATCAGCCCCAGCATTTT.